The 4 T cell receptor beta chains below come from one sample, sequenced in a study of graft-versus-host responses after intestinal transplantation. Only in-frame clones appear in the TCRdb table, and some are missing; sequencing was by immunoSEQ multiplex PCR. The sample lists about 88,000 clones; under 95% were seen once. The antigens for these receptors are not known. Material: unstimulated CD4+ T cells sorted from spleen or lymph node cells, obtained before transplant. These receptors all come from a human donor who was the organ donor for an intestinal transplant.

The genes are TRBV15 and TRBJ2-7; D is possibly TRBD2 (7 bases). CDR3 length equals 14 residues. Trimming shortened V by 9 bases and J by 5 bases, and 20 bases separated the two germline ends. Germline CDR1 and CDR2: LNHNV and YYDKDF (reference sequence). CDR3 amino acids: CATGKGGALHEQYF. The CDR3 bases are TGTGCCACAGGGAAAGGGGGGGCCCTCCACGAGCAGTACTTC.

V gene TRBV27 combines with J gene TRBJ2-6, with D uncertain. The CDR3 spans 13 residues. The germline CDR1 and CDR2 sequences are MNHEY and SMNVEV (reference sequence). Trimming took off 5 bases at V and 3 bases at J, with 5 bases between the two ends. For the CDR3, the DNA is TGTGCCAGCAGTCTAAGTGGGGCCAACGTCCTGACTTTC. This translates into CASSLSGANVLTF.

This sequence joins TRBV6-7 and TRBJ2-7; 8 nucleotides line up with TRBD2. TRBV6-7 has ORF status, its function being uncertain. The CDR3 sequence is 19 residues long. V lost 2 bases to trimming and J lost 1 base; unmatched junction nucleotides: 16. CDR3 residues: CASSYPERGSQLSSYEQYF. DNA for the CDR3: TGTGCCAGCAGTTACCCAGAGCGGGGGAGCCAATTATCTTCCTACGAGCAGTACTTC.

This clone was picked up one time. The genes are TRBV29-1 and TRBJ2-5, with D possibly being TRBD2 (5 bases). This CDR3 spans 14 amino acids. The germline V gene has CDR1 SQVTM and CDR2 ANQGSEA. Trimming shortened V by 2 bases and J by 6 bases, and 16 bases separated the two germline ends. CDR3 protein: CSVERLRDRKTQYF. The CDR3 DNA is TGCAGCGTTGAAAGGCTCCGGGATCGGAAGACCCAGTACTTC.